This T cell receptor (beta chain) was captured in a study of CD8 T cells in Susac syndrome. Study outcomes and limitations: By the study's own acknowledgment, its TCR sequencing and HLA analysis included relatively few individuals.

Random hexamers primed reverse transcription of roughly 0.45 to 1 ug RNA. Amplification of TCR beta CDR3 by immunoSEQ multiplex PCR spanned 54 Vbeta and 13 Jbeta. TCRdb independently ran MiXCR on the immunoSEQ multiplex PCR reads; one entry per CDR3 protein. The sample has 100,000 to 150,000 distinct CDR3 sequences, roughly 80% seen once; the top ten hold 0.45% to 0.65%. Details on this clonotype: Its specificity is not known.

The CDR3 has 16 residues. Deletions cut 5 bases from V and 3 bases from J, with 22 bases between. Looked up from germline, CDR1 is SQVTM and CDR2 is ANQGSEA. The receptor comes from a human donor with multiple sclerosis. Input material: CD8+ T cells from PBMCs. The chain recombines TRBV29-1 with TRBJ1-2; no clear D. The CDR3, as DNA: TGCAGCGTTTCCCCTTTTTCAGCCACGAGGGACTATGGCTACACCTTC. Residues: CSVSPFSATRDYGYTF.